This T cell receptor (beta chain) was documented in a study of identical twins. Overall study findings and caveats: Insertion counts were lower in abundant cord blood beta clonotypes, a trend that memory repertoires did not show. The models gave estimates that fell short of the out-of-frame TCR alpha sharing seen in monozygotic twins.

A universal primer site came from template switching; cDNA carried unique molecular identifiers. TCRdb re-derived calls from the 5' RACE reads in MiXCR, one entry per CDR3 protein. Of 420,000 or so distinct CDR3 sequences detected, around 20% appear once; the ten largest clones hold 9% to 15%. This clonotype was detected many times. Its antigen remains unknown. Germline CDR1 is LNHDA and CDR2 is SQIVND (reference sequence). Trimming took 5 bases from V and 0 from J, leaving 11 bases between them. The CDR3 contains 15 residues. The clonotype was recovered from a middle-aged man in good health. The genes are TRBV19 and TRBJ2-1; the D gene is possibly TRBD2 (6 bases). What was sequenced was naive T cells sorted from blood. Here the CDR3 reads CASSRDSHSYNEQFF. Here the CDR3 DNA reads TGTGCCAGTAGTCGGGACTCCCACTCCTACAATGAGCAGTTCTTC.